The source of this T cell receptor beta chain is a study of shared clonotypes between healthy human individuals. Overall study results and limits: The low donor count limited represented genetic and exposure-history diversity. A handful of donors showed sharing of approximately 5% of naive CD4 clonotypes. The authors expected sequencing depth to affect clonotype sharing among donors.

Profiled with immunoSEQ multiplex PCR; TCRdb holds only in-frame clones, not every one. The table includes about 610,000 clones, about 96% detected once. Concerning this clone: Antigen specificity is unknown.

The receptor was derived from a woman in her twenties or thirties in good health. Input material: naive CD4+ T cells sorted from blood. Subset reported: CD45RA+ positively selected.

DNA of the CDR3: TGTGCCTGGAGTGTTAGCGTGGAGACCCAGTACTTC. This gives the protein CAWSVSVETQYF. This chain joins TRBV30 and TRBJ2-5, with D possibly being TRBD2 (5 bases). Trimming took 0 bases from V and 5 from J, leaving 7 bases between them. The CDR3 runs to 12 residues. Germline loops: CDR1 GTSNPN, CDR2 SVGIG (reference sequence).